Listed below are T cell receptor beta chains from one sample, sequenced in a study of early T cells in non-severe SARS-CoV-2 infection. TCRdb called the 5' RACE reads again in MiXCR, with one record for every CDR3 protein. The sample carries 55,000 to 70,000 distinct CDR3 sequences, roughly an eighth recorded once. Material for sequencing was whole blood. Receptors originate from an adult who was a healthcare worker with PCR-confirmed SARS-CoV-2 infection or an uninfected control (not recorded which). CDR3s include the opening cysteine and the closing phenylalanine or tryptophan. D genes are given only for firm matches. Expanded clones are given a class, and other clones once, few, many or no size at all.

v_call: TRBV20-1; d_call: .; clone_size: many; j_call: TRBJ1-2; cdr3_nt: TGCAGTGCTAGAGGACAGGACACAGCCTATGGCTACACCTTC; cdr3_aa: CSARGQDTAYGYTF
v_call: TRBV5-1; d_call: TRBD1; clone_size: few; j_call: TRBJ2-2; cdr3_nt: TGCGCCAGCAGCTCAACAGGGGGCGCGTCCACCGGGGAGCCGTTTTTT; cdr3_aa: CASSSTGGASTGEPFF
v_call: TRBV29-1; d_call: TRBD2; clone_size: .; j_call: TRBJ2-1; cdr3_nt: TGCAGCGTTGACGGTACCGGGACTAGCGGGAGCAATGAGCAGTTCTTC; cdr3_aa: CSVDGTGTSGSNEQFF
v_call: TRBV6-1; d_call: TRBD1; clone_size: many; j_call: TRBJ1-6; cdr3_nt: TGTGCCAGCAGTGCGCTACAGGGGGTCGATAATTCACCCCTCCACTTT; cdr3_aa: CASSALQGVDNSPLHF
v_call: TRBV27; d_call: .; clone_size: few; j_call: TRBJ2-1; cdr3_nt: TGTGCCAGCAGTTTTCAGCGCTGGGTGAACTCCTACAATGAGCAGTTCTTC; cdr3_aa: CASSFQRWVNSYNEQFF
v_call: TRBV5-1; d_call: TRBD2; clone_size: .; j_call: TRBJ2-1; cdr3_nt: TGCGCCAGCAGCATCCCGGGACTAGCGGGCGACAGCTCCTACAATGAGCAGTTCTTC; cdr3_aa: CASSIPGLAGDSSYNEQFF
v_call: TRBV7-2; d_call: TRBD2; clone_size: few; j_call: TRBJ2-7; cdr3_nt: TGTGCCAGCAGCTTAGCTTCTAGCGGGGGTAGGGAGCAGTACTTC; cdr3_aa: CASSLASSGGREQYF
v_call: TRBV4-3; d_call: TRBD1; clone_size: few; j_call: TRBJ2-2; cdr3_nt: TGCGCCAGCAGCTCTACTACAGGGGGCGCTAGTACCGGGGAGCTGTTTTTT; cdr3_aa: CASSSTTGGASTGELFF
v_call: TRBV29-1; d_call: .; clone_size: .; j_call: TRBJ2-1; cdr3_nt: TGCAGCGTTGGAGGGACTACCAGGGGGAAGTCCTACAATGAGCAGTTCTTC; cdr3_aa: CSVGGTTRGKSYNEQFF
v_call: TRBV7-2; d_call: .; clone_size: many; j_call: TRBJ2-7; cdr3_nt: TGTGCCAGCAGCTTACAGGCCTCCTACGAGCAGTACTTC; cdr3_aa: CASSLQASYEQYF
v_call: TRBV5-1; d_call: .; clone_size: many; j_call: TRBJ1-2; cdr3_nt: TGCGCCAGCAGCTTGGCCCGTCAGCACTATGGCTACACCTTC; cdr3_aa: CASSLARQHYGYTF
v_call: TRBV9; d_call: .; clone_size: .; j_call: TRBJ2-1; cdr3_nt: TGTGCCAGCAGCCCCGGGACTGAGCAGTTCTTC; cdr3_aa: CASSPGTEQFF
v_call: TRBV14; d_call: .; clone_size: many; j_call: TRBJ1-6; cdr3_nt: TGTGCCAGCAGCTCACGAATCATCCTCGGGACCCTCCACTTT; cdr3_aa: CASSSRIILGTLHF
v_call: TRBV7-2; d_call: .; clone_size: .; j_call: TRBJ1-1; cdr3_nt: TGTGCCAGCAGCTTAGCGACGACAAGGGGTCCCGAAGCTTTCTTT; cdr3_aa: CASSLATTRGPEAFF
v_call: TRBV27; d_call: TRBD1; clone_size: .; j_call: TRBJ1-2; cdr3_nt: TGTGCCAGCAGTTTAACGACAGGGCACTATGGCTACACCTTC; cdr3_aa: CASSLTTGHYGYTF
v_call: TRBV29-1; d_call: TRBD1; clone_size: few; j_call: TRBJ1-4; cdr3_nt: TGCAGCGTTGTGGAGACAGGGACCGAAAAACTGTTTTTT; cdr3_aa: CSVVETGTEKLFF
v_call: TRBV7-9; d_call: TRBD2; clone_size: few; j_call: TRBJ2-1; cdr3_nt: TGTGCCAGCAGCTTAAAGGTAGCGGGAGAACGGGGGGAGCAGTTCTTC; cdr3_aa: CASSLKVAGERGEQFF
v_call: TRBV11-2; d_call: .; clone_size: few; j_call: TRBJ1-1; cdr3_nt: TGTGCCAGCACCAAACCGGGACTGGCTTTCTTT; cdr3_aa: CASTKPGLAFF
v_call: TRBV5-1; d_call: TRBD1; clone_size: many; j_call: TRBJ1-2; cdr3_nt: TGCGCCAGCAGCTTGGAGGGGGCGGCCTATGGCTACACCTTC; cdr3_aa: CASSLEGAAYGYTF
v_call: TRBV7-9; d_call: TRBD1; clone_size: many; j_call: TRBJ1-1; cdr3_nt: TGTGCCAGCAGCTCCATCAGGGGGACCACTGAAGCTTTCTTT; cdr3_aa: CASSSIRGTTEAFF
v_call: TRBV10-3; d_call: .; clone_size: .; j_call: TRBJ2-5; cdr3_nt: TGTGCCATCAGGGGGGGACGGGCCCAAGAGACCCAGTACTTC; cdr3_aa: CAIRGGRAQETQYF
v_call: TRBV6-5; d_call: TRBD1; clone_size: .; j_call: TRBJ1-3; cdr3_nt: TGTGCCAGCAAAGACCCGGGACAGGGTTACGCAAACACCATATATTTT; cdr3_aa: CASKDPGQGYANTIYF
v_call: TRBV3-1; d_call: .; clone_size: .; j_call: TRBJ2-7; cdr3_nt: TGTGCCAGCAGCCTTGGACAGAGACTCTACGAGCAGTACTTC; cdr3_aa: CASSLGQRLYEQYF
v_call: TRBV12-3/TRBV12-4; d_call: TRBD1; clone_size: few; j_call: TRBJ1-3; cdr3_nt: TGTGCCAGCAGGTACGGACAGGCTGAAAACACCATATATTTT; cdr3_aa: CASRYGQAENTIYF